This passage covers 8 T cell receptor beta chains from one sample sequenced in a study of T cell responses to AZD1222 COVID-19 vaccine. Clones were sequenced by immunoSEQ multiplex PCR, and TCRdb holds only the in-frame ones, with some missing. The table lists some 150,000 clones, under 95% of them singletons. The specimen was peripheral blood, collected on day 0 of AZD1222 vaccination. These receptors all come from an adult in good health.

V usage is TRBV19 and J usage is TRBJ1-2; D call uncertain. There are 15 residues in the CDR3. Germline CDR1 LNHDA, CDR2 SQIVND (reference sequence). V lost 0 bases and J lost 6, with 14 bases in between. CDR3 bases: TGTGCCAGTAGTATAGATCAGAGGGCAATCGATGGCTACACCTTC. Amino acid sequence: CASSIDQRAIDGYTF.

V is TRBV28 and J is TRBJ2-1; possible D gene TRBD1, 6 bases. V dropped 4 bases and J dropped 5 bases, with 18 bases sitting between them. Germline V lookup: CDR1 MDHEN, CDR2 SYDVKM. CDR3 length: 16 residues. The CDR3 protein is CASSSKNRVPNNEQFF. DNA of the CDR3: TGTGCCAGCAGTTCAAAAAACAGGGTACCTAACAATGAGCAGTTCTTC.

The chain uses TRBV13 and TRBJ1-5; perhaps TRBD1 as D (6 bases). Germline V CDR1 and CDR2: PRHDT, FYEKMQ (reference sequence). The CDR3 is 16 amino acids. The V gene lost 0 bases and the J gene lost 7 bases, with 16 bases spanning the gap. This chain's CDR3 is CASSLGRGGAGQPQHF. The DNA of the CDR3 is TGTGCCAGCAGCTTAGGCCGTGGGGGCGCAGGGCAGCCCCAGCATTTT.

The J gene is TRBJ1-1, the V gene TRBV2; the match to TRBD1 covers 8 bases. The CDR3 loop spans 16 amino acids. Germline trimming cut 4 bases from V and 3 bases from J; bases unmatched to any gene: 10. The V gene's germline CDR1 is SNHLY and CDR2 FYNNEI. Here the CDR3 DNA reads TGTGCCAGCAGTGTAAGAAGGGGACAGGAGTACACTGAAGCTTTCTTT. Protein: CASSVRRGQEYTEAFF. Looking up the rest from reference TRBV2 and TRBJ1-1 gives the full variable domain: EPEVTQTPSHQVTQMGQEVILRCVPISNHLYFYWYRQILGQKVEFLVSFYNNEISEKSEIFDDQFSVERPDGSNFTLKIRSTKLEDSAMYFCASSVRRGQEYTEAFFGQGTRLTVV.

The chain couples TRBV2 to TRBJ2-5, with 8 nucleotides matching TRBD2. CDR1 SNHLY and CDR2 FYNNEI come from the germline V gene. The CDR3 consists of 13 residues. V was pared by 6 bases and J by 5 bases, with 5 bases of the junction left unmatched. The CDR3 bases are TGTGCCAGCAGCGGCGGACTAGCTGAGACCCAGTACTTC. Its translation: CASSGGLAETQYF.

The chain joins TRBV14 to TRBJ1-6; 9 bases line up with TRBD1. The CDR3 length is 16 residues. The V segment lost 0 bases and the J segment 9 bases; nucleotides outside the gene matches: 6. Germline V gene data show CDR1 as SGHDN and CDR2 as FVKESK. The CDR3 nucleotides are TGTGCCAGCAGCCAAGACTTGACAGGGGGAGGTTCACCCCTCCACTTT. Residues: CASSQDLTGGGSPLHF.

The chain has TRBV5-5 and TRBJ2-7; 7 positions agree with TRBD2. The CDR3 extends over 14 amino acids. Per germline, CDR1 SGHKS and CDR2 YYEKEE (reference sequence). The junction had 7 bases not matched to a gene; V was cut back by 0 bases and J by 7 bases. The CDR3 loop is CASSLGAGAGEQYF. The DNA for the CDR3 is TGTGCCAGCAGCTTGGGGGCGGGAGCGGGTGAGCAGTACTTC.

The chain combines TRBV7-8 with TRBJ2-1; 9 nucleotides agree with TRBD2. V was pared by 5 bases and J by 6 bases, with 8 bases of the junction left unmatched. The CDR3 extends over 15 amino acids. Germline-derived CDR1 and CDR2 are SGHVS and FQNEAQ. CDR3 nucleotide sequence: TGTGCCAGCAGCAGTGGTAGCGGGAGAGGCAATGAGCAGTTCTTC. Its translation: CASSSGSGRGNEQFF.